This T cell receptor beta chain was sequenced in a study of blood T cell repertoires in COVID-19. Overall study: COVID-19 samples, acute and convalescent, were from the United States, Italy and Spain.

The V gene's germline CDR1 is SGHNT and CDR2 YYREEE (reference sequence). This CDR3 spans 15 amino acids. Losses at the gene ends were 3 bases for V and 5 bases for J; bases not matched to a gene: 7. The method was immunoSEQ multiplex PCR; TCRdb's version includes in-frame clones alone and lacks a portion of them. The table has about 120,000 clones, 90% seen once. This receptor was obtained from a woman aged 55-69 years with COVID-19, enrolled during active disease. The chain carries TRBV5-4 and TRBJ1-2; 10 nucleotides line up with TRBD1. Sequencing input: peripheral blood. The chain's CDR3 is CASSSTGTGDYGYTF. The CDR3 nucleotides are TGTGCCAGCAGCTCAACCGGGACAGGGGATTATGGCTACACCTTC.